This TCR beta chain was profiled in a study of beta chain features in type 1 diabetes. Study-level results: Among patients with Type 1 diabetes, TCRB CDR3s were moderately but significantly shorter in every one of the four CD4+ subsets.

The sequenced template was cDNA made from the entire isolated RNA. Method: immunoSEQ multiplex PCR; TCRdb's copy keeps in-frame clones and lacks some. The sample includes under 130,000 clones, over 25% of them seen just once. Turning to this clone: Its antigen remains unknown.

CDR1 MNHEY and CDR2 SMNVEV come from the germline V gene (reference sequence). This CDR3 is built from 14 residues. V was trimmed by 8 bases and J by 0 bases, leaving 11 bases between them. The sequence came from a woman aged 18 to 35 with type 1 diabetes. Sequencing input: central memory CD4+ T cells from blood. The gene calls are TRBV27 and TRBJ1-5; D gene unclear. CDR3 DNA: TGTGCCAGCGGCTCATCGCTTAGCAATCAGCCCCAGCATTTT. Protein sequence: CASGSSLSNQPQHF.